Below, 7 T cell receptor beta chains from the same sample are listed, as sequenced in a study of control samples from healthy donors and cancer patients. The table came from immunoSEQ multiplex PCR; TCRdb's copy has only in-frame clones and leaves some out. The table has about 82,000 clones, about 93% seen once. The specimen sequenced was blood. The receptor set was obtained from a woman aged 18-35 years in good health.

V and J are TRBV7-2 and TRBJ1-4; maybe TRBD1 (6 bases). The CDR3 loop spans 16 amino acids. Trimming pared 3 bases from V and 3 bases from J, leaving 14 bases between. Germline loops: CDR1 SGHTA, CDR2 FQGNSA. CDR3 amino acids: CASSLATGHPNEKLFF. The CDR3 coding sequence is TGTGCCAGCAGCTTGGCCACAGGGCATCCTAATGAAAAACTGTTTTTT.

The V gene is TRBV20-1, the J gene TRBJ2-7; D perhaps matches TRBD1 (6 bases). The CDR3 is 10 amino acids. V was trimmed by 4 bases and J by 10 bases, leaving 11 bases between them. Germline V gives CDR1 DFQATT, CDR2 SNEGSKA (reference sequence). This chain's CDR3 is CSAKQGPQYF. CDR3 DNA sequence: TGCAGTGCTAAACAGGGCCCCCAGTACTTC.

DNA for the CDR3: TGTGCCAGCAGCGTTGGGGACACGGGAGGGGCCAACGTCCTGACTTTC. Its protein product is CASSVGDTGGANVLTF. The chain carries TRBV9 and TRBJ2-6; a weak D match, TRBD1 (6 bases). The length of the CDR3 is 16 residues. Germline V CDR1 and CDR2: SGDLS, YYNGEE. V was trimmed by 2 bases and J by 4 bases, leaving 13 bases between them.

The CDR3 region is CASSVAGGPTGELFF. In DNA form, the CDR3 reads TGTGCCAGCAGTGTGGCGGGGGGGCCGACCGGGGAGCTGTTTTTT. The chain joins TRBV2 to TRBJ2-2; 9 bases are a match to TRBD2. Germline trimming cut 4 bases from V and 5 bases from J; bases unmatched to any gene: 5. The CDR3 has 15 residues. Germline CDR1 and CDR2: SNHLY and FYNNEI.

This clone was counted a few times. J is TRBJ1-3 and V is TRBV7-9; D is uncertain. The CDR3 runs 14 residues. Germline V CDR1 and CDR2: SEHNR, FQNEAQ (reference sequence). The germline V and J ends were trimmed by 1 base and 2 bases, with 6 bases remaining between them. CDR3 in DNA: TGTGCCAGCAGCTTAGAAGGACCTGGAAACACCATATATTTT. Its protein is CASSLEGPGNTIYF.

The rearrangement links TRBV28 to TRBJ1-2, with a weak D call TRBD1 (6 bases). CDR1 is MDHEN, CDR2 SYDVKM, per germline. The CDR3 covers 15 residues. The V end was cut by 8 bases, the J end by 1 base, with 17 bases between. CDR3 nucleotides: TGTGCCAGCCGCCACCGGACAGCCCTTAACTATGGCTACACCTTC. Protein sequence: CASRHRTALNYGYTF.

The chain is built from TRBV7-2 and TRBJ2-1; D ambiguous. V lost 4 bases to trimming and J lost 15 bases, with 19 bases between them. The CDR3 spans 13 residues. Germline loops: CDR1 SGHTA, CDR2 FQGNSA. The CDR3 reads CASSSESTSTGFF. The CDR3 nucleotides are TGTGCCAGCAGCTCCGAATCGACCTCTACGGGGTTCTTC.